This TCR beta chain was sequenced in a study of glioma-infiltrating T cells after dendritic cell vaccination. The CDR3 spans 15 residues. The germline V gene encodes CDR1 SGDLS and CDR2 YYNGEE. V shed 4 bases and J shed 8 bases, with 19 bases lying between them. TCRdb keeps only in-frame clones here, not all; method: immunoSEQ multiplex PCR. Among tens of thousands of clones listed, about 81% were seen once. The time point is: after dendritic cell vaccination, including at tumor progression/relapse. The receptor was isolated from a human donor with glioblastoma. The sequenced sample was blood, obtained after dendritic cell vaccination. The V gene is TRBV9, the J gene TRBJ2-1; D may be TRBD2 (6 bases). This CDR3 reads CASSPRLASNDEQFF. DNA of the CDR3: TGTGCCAGCAGCCCCCGTCTAGCGAGTAACGATGAGCAGTTCTTC.